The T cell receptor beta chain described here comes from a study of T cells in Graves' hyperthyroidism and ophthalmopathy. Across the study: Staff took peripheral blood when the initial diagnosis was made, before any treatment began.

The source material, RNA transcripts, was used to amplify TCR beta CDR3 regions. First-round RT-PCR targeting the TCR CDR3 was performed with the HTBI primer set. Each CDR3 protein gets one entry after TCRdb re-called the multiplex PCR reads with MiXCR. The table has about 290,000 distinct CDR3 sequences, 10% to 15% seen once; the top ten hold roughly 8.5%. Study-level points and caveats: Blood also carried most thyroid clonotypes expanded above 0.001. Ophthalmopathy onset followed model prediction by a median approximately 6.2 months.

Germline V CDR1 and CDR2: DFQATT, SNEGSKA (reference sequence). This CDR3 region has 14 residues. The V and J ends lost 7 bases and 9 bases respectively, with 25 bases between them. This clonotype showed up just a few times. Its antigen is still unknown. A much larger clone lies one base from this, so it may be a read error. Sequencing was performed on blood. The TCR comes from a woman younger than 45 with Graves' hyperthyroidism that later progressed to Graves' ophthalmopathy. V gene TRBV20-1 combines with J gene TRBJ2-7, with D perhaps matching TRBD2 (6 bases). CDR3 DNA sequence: TGCAGTGGGGGGGACTTGCTGGGGGACGGCGGGCAGTACTTC. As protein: CSGGDLLGDGGQYF.